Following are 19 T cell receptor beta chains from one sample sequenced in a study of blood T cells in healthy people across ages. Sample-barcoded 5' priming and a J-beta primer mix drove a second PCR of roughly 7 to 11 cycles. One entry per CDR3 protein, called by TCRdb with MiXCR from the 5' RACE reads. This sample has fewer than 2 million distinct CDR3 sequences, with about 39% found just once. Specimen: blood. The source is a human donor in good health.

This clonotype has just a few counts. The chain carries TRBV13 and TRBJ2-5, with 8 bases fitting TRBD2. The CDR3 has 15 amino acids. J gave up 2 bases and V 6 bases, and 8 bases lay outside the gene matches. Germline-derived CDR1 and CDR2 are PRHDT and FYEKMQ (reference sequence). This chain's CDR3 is CASRQRGGTQETQYF. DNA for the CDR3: TGTGCCAGCAGACAACGGGGGGGAACGCAAGAGACCCAGTACTTC.

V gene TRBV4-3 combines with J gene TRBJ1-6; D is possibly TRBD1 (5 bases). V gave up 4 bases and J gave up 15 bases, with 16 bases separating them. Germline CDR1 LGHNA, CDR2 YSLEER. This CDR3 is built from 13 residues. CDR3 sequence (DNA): TGCGCCAGCAGCCCCAGGGAACGAGCTCACCTCCACTTT. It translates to CASSPRERAHLHF.

CDR3 protein: CASSSQGHQPQHF. In DNA, the CDR3 is TGTGCCAGCAGTTCACAGGGCCATCAGCCCCAGCATTTT. The rearrangement uses TRBV6-6 and TRBJ1-5; D is perhaps TRBD1 (6 bases). Trimming took 4 bases from V and 5 from J, leaving 9 bases between them. The length of the CDR3 is 13 residues. Germline CDR1 is MNHNY and CDR2 is SVGAGI (reference sequence).

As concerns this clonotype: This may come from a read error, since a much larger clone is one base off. The DNA for the CDR3 is TGCAGTACTGGACAGGGGGATAGGGCTGAAGCTTTCTTT. Amino acids: CSTGQGDRAEAFF. The chain carries TRBV20-1 and TRBJ1-1; 10 bases map to TRBD1. CDR3 length: 13 amino acids. J was trimmed by 6 bases and V by 8 bases; bases with no gene match: 9. Germline V lookup: CDR1 DFQATT, CDR2 SNEGSKA (reference sequence).

The CDR3 region has the DNA TGTGCCAGTAAAGCCACAGATACGCAGTATTTT. Amino acids: CASKATDTQYF. The rearrangement joins TRBV2 to TRBJ2-3; D not resolved. The CDR3 length is 11 residues. The germline gives CDR1 SNHLY, CDR2 FYNNEI. Between the trimmed V and J ends, which lost 9 bases and 2 bases, there was a span of 6 bases.

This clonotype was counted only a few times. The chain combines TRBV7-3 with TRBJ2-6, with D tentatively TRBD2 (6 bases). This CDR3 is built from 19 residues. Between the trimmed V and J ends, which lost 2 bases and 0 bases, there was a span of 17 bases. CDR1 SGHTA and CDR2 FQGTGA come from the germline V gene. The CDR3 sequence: CASSLHGSGRNSGANVLTF. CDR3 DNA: TGTGCCAGCAGCTTACATGGTAGCGGTAGGAACTCTGGGGCCAACGTCCTGACTTTC.

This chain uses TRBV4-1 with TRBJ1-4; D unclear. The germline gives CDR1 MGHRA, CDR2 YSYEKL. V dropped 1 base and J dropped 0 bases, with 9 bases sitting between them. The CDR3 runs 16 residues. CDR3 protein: CASSQAIHSTNEKLFF. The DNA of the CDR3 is TGCGCCAGCAGCCAAGCAATACATTCAACTAATGAAAAACTGTTTTTT.

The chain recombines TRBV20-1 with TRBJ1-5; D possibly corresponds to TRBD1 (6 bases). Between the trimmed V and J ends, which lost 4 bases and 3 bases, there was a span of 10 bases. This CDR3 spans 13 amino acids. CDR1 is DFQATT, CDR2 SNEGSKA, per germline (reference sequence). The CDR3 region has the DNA TGCAGTGCTACCGGACAGTTCAATCAGCCCCAGCATTTT. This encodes CSATGQFNQPQHF.

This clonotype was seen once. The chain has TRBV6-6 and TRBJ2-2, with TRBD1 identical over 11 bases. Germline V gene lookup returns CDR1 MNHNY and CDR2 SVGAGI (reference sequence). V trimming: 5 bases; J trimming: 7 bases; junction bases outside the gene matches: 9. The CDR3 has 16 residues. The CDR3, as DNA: TGTGCCAGCAGTCCGCCGGGACAGGGGGTAGTCGGGGAGCTGTTTTTT. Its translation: CASSPPGQGVVGELFF.

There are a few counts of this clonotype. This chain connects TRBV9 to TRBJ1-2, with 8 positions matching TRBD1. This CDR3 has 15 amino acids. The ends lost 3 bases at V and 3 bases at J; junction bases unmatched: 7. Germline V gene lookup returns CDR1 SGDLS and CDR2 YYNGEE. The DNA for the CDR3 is TGTGCCAGCAGCGATGGACAGGGATATTACTATGGCTACACCTTC. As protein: CASSDGQGYYYGYTF.

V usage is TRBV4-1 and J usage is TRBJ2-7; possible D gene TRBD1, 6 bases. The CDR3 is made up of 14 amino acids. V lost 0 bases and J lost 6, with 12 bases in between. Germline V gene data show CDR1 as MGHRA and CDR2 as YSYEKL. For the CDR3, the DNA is TGCGCCAGCAGCCAAGAACCCACAGGGAGCGAGCAGTACTTC. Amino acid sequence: CASSQEPTGSEQYF.

CDR3 sequence (DNA): TGCAGTCCCTATAAGGATGAGCAGTTCTTC. Translated: CSPYKDEQFF. The chain joins TRBV20-1 to TRBJ2-1, with D unresolved. V was pared by 8 bases and J by 8 bases, with 10 bases between. Germline CDR1 and CDR2: DFQATT and SNEGSKA (reference sequence). This CDR3 spans 10 amino acids.

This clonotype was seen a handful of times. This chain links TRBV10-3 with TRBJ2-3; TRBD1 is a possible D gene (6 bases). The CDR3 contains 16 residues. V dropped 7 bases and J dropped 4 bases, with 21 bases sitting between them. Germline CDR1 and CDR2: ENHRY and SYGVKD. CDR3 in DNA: TGTGCCATCAACCCCAATAAGGGGGAACCCTCAGATACGCAGTATTTT. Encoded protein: CAINPNKGEPSDTQYF.

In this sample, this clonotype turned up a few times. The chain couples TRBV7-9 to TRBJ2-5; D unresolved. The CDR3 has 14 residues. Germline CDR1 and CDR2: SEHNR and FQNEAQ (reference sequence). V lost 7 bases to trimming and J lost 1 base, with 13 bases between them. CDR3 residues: CASNSLEFQETQYF. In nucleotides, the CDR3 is TGTGCCAGCAATTCCCTAGAATTCCAAGAGACCCAGTACTTC.

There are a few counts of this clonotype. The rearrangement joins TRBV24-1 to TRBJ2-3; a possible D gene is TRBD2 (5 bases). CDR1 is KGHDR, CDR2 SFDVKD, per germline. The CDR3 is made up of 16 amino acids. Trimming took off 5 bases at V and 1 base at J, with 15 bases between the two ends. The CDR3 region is CATSVAASWGTDTQYF. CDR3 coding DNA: TGTGCCACCAGTGTCGCTGCTAGCTGGGGCACAGATACGCAGTATTTT.

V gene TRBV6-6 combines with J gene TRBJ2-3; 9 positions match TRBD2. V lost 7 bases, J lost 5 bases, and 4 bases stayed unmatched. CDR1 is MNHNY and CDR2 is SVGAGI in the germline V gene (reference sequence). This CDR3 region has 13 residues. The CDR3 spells CASKSGGLDTQYF. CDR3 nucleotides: TGTGCCAGCAAAAGCGGGGGGTTAGATACGCAGTATTTT.

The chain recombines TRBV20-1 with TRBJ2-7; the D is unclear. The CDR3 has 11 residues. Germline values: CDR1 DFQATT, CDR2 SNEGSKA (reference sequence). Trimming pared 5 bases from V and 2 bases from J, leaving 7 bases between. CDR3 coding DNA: TGCAGTGCTTACGGGCCCTACGAGCAGTACTTC. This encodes CSAYGPYEQYF.

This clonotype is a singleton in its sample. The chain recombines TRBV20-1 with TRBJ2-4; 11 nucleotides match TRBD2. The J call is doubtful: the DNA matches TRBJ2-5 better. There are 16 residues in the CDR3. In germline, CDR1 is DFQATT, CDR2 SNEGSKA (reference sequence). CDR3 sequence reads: CSLSSLAGGGRETQYF. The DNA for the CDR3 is TGCAGTCTCTCTTCGCTAGCGGGGGGCGGGAGGGAGACCCAGTACTTC.

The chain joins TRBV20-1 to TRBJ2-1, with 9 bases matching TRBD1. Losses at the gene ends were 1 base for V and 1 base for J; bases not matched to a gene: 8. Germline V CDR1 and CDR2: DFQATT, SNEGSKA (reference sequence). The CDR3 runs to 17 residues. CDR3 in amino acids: CSARAGTGPSSYNEQFF. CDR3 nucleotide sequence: TGCAGTGCTAGAGCAGGGACAGGGCCTTCTTCCTACAATGAGCAGTTCTTC.